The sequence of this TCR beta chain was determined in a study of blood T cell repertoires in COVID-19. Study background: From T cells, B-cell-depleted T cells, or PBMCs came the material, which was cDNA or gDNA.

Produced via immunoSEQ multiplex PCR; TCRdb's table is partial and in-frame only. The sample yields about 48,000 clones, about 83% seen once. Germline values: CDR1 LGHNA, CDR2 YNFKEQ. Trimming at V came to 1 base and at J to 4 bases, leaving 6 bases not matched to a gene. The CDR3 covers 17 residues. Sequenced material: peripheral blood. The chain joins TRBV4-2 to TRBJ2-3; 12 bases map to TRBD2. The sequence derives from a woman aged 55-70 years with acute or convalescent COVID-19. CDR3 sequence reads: CASSQVALAGGADTQYF. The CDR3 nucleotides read TGTGCCAGCAGCCAAGTTGCACTAGCGGGAGGAGCAGATACGCAGTATTTT.